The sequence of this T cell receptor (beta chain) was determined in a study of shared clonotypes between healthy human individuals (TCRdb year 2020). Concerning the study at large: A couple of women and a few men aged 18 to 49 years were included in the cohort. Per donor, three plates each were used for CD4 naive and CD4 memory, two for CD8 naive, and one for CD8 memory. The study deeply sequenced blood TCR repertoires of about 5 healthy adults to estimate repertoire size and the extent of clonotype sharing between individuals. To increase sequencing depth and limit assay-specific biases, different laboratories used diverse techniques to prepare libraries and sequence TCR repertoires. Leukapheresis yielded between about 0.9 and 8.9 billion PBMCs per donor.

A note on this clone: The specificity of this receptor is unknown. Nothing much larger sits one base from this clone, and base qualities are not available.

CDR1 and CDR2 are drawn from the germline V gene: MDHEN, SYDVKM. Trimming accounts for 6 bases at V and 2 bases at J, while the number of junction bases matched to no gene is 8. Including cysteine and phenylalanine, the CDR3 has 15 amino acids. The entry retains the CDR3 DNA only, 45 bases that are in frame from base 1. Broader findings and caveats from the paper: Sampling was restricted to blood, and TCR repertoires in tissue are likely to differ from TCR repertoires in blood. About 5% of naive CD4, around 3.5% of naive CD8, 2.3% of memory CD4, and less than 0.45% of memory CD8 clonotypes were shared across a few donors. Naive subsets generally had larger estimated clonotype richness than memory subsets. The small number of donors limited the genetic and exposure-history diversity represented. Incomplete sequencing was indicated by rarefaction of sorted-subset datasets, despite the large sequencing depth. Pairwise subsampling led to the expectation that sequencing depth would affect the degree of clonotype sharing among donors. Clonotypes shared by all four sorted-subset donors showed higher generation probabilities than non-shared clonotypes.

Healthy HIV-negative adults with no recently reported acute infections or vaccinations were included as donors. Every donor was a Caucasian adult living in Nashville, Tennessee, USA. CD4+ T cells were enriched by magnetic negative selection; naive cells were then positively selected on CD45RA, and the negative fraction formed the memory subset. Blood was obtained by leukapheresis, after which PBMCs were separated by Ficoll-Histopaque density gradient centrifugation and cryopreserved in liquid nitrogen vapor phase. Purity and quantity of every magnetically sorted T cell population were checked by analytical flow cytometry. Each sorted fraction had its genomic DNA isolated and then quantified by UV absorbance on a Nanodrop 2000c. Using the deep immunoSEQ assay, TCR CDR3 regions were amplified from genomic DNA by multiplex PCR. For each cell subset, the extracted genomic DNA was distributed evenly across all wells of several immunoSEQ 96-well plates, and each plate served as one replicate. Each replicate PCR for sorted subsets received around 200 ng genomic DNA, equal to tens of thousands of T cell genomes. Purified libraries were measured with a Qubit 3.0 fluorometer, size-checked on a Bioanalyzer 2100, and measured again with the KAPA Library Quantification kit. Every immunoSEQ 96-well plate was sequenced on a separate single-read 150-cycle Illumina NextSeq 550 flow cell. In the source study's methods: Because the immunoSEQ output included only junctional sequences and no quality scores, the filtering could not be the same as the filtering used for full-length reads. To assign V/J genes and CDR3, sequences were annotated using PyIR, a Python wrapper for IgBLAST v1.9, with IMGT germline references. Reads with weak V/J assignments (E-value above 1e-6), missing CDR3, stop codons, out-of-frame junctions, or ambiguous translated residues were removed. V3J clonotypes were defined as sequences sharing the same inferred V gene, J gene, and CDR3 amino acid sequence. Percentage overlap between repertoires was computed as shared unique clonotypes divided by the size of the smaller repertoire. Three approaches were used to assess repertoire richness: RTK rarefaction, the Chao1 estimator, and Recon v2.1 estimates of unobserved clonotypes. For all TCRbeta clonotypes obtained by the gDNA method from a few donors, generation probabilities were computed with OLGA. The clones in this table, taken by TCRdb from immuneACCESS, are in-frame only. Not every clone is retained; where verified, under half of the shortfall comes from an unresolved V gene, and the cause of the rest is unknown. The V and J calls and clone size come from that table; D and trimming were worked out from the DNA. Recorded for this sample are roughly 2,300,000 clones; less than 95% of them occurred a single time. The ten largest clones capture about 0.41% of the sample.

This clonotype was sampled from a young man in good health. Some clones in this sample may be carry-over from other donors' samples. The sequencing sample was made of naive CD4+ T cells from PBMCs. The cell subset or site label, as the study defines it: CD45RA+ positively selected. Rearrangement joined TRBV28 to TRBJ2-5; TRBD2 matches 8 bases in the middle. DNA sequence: TGTGCCAGCAGGTGGAGCGGGAGTCGGCAAGAGACCCAGTACTTC. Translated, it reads CASRWSGSRQETQYF.